This T cell receptor (beta chain) stems from a study of cytomegalovirus exposure and HLA in healthy donors. Study-level background: When 300 to 400 donors were genotyped, over 80% of them were found to fall in the Caucasian-associated ancestry cluster.

Study findings and constraints: A prior analysis recorded that most TCR beta V segments were productive about 87% or about 30% of the time.

Per the germline V gene, CDR1 is MNHEY and CDR2 is SVGAGI. The CDR3 contains 15 residues. Trimming took 0 bases from V and 5 from J; bases not matched to a gene: 3. The PCR contained 60 Vbeta and 13 Jbeta primers. Sequencing used immunoSEQ multiplex PCR; TCRdb keeps in-frame clones, though not all of them. The data contain approximately 200,000 clones, roughly 85% of them singletons. In regard to this clone: Its antigen is not known.

The clonotype was recovered from a woman between 45 and 65 years old in good health and CMV-seronegative. Sample: PBMCs. The chain is built from TRBV6-5 and TRBJ2-7; the match to TRBD2 covers 11 bases. CDR3 protein: CASSYSYSGRDEQYF. In DNA form, the CDR3 reads TGTGCCAGCAGTTACTCGTATAGCGGGAGGGACGAGCAGTACTTC.